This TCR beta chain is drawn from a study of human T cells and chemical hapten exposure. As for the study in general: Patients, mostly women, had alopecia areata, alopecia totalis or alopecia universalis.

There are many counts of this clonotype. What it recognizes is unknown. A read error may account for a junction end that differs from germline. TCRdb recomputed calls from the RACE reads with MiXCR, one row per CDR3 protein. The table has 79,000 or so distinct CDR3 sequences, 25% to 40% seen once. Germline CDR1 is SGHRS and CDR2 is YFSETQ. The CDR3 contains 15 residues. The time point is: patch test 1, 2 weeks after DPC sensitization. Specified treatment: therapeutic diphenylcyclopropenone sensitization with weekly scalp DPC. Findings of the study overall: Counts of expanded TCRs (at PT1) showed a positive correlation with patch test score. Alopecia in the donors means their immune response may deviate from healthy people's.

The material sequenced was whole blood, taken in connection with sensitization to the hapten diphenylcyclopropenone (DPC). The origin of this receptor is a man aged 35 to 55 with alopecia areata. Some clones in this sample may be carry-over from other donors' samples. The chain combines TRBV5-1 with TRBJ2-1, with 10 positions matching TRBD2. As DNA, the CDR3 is TGTGCCAGCAGCTCTAGCGGGAGCTCCTACAATGAGCAGTTCTTC. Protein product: CASSSSGSSYNEQFF.